The following is a T cell receptor beta chain sequence with its context. Under the authors' procedure: Estimation of nucleated cell counts relied on the amplification of reference gene primers. This table comes from immunoSEQ multiplex PCR, and its TCRdb copy is limited to in-frame clones, with some not included. The V and J calls and the clone size are those of that table, but D and trimming were determined from the DNA. The table shows about 81,000 clones, with around nine tenths occurring only once. These data come from a study of blood T cell repertoires in COVID-19. Study-wide background: Sites across the United States, Italy and Spain contributed samples from acute and convalescent COVID-19. PBMCs, B-cell-depleted T cells, or T cells were the source of the cDNA or gDNA that made up the material.

Germline lookup yields CDR1 ENHRY and CDR2 SYGVKD. Trimming removed 10 bases from V and 11 bases from J, with 15 bases in between. The CDR3 has 11 amino acids. This chain uses TRBV10-3 with TRBJ1-3; tentative D call: TRBD1 (5 bases). Sequencing was done on a sample of peripheral blood. The TCR originated in a man in his 70s with active or convalescent COVID-19. In DNA form, the CDR3 reads TGTGCCAGCGGGACTGCCGGGGCCATATATTTT. It specifies CASGTAGAIYF.